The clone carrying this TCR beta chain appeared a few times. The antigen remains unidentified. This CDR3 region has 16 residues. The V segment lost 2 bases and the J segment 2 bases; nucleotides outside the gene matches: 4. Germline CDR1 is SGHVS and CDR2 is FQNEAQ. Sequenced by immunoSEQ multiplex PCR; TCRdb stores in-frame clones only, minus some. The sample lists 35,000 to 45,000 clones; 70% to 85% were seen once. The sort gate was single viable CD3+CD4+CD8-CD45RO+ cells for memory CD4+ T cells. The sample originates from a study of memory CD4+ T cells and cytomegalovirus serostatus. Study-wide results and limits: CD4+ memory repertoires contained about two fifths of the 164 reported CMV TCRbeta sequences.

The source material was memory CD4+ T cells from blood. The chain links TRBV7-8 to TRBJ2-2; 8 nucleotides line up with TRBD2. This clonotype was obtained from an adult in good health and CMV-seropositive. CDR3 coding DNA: TGTGCCAGCAGCTTATCGGGGGGGACAAACACCGGGGAGCTGTTTTTT. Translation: CASSLSGGTNTGELFF.